The clone carrying this TCR beta chain has only a few counts. Its cognate antigen is unknown. These data are taken from a study of response to subunit inactivated influenza vaccine. V shed 4 bases, J shed 6 bases, and the junction held 4 bases outside the gene matches. Germline-derived CDR1 and CDR2 are LGHDT and YNNKEL (reference sequence). CDR3 size: 15 residues. Study results and limitations: The authors proposed limited new T cell recruitment per seasonal influenza vaccination.

TCRdb reprocessed the RT-PCR reads via MiXCR and lists one record per CDR3 protein. The sample consists of about 500,000 distinct CDR3 sequences, 15% to 20% of them appearing once. This sequence originates from a man aged 50 to 75 who received an inactivated influenza vaccine. This specimen consisted of CD4+ T cells sorted from PBMCs, obtained 23 to 25 months after vaccination. The chain recombines TRBV3-1 with TRBJ2-3; 13 bases match TRBD2. This CDR3 reads CASSPGLAGSDTQYF. The CDR3 DNA reads TGTGCCAGCAGCCCGGGACTAGCGGGGTCGGATACGCAGTATTTT.